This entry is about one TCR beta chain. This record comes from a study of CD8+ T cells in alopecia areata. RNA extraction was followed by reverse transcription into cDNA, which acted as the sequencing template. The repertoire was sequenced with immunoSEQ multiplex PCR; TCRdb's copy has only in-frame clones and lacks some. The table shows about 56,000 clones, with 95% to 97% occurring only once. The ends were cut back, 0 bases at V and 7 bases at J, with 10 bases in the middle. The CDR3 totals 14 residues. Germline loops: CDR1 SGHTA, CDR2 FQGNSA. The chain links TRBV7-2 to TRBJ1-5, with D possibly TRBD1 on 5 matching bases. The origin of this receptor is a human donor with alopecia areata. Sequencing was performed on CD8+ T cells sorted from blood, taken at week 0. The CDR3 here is CASSLASGEQPQHF. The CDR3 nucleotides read TGTGCCAGCAGCTTAGCGTCGGGGGAACAGCCCCAGCATTTT. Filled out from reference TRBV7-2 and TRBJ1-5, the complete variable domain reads GAGVSQSPSNKVTEKGKDVELRCDPISGHTALYWYRQSLGQGLEFLIYFQGNSAPDKSGLPSDRFSAERTGGSVSTLTIQRTQQEDSAVYLCASSLASGEQPQHFGDGTRLSIL.